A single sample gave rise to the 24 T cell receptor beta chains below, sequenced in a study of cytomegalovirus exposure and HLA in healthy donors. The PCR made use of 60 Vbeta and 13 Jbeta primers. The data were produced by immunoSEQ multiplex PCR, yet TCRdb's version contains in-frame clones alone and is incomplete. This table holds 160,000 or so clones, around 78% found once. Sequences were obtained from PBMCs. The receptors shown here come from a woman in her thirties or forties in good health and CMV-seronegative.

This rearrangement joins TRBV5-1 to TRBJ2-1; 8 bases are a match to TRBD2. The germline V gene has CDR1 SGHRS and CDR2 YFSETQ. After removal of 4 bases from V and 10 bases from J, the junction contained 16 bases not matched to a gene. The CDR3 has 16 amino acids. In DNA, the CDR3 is TGCGCCAGCAGCGGTGGGTGGGGCGGGGGGTCCCCGGAGCAGTTCTTC. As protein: CASSGGWGGGSPEQFF.

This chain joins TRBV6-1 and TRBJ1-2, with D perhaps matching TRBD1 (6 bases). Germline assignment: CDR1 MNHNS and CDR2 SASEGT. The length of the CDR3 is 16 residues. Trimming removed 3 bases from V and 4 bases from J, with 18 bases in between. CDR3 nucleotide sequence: TGTGCCAGCAGTGAGGCCGGGGCAGGGGCTGGCTATGGCTACACCTTC. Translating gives CASSEAGAGAGYGYTF.

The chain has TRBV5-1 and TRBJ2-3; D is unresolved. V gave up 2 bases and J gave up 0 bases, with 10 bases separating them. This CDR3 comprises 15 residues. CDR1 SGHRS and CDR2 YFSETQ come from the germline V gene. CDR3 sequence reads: CASSLGTASTDTQYF. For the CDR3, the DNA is TGCGCCAGCAGCTTAGGCACAGCTAGCACAGATACGCAGTATTTT.

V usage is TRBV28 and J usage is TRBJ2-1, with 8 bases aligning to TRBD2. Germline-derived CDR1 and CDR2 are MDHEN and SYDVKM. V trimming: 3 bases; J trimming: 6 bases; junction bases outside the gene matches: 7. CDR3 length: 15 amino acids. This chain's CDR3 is CASSFGGGISNEQFF. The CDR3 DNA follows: TGTGCCAGCAGTTTCGGGGGGGGCATCTCCAATGAGCAGTTCTTC.

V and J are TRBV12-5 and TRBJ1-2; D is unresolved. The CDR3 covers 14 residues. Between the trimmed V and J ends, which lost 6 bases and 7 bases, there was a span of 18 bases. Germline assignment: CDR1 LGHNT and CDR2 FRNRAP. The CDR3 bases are TGTGCTAGTGGCATGCACCTGGTGCAGGTTGGCTACACCTTC. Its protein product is CASGMHLVQVGYTF. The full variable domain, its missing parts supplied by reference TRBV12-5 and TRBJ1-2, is DARVTQTPRHKVTEMGQEVTMRCQPILGHNTVFWYRQTMMQGLELLAYFRNRAPLDDSGMPKDRFSAEMPDATLATLKIQPSEPRDSAVYFCASGMHLVQVGYTFGSGTRLTVV.

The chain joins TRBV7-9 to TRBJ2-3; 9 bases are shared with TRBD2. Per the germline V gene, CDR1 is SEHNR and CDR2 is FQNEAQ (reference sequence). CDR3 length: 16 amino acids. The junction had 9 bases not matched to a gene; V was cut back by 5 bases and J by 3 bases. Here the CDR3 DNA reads TGTGCCAGCAGCCTCCTTAGCGGGGGCATTACAGATACGCAGTATTTT. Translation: CASSLLSGGITDTQYF.

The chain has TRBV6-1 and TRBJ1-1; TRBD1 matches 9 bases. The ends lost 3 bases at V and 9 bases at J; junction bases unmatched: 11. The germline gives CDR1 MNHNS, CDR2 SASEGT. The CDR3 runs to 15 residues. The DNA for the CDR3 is TGTGCCAGCAGTGACAATGGGGGGACAGGGAAAAAAGCTTTCTTT. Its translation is CASSDNGGTGKKAFF.

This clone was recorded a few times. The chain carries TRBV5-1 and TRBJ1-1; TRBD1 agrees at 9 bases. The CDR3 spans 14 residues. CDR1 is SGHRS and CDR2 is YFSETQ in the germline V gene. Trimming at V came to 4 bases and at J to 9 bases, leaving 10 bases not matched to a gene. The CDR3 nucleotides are TGCGCCAGCAGCCCGAGGACAGGGGACGGGAAAGCTTTCTTT. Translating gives CASSPRTGDGKAFF. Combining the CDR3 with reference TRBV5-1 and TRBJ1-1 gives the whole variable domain KAGVTQTPRYLIKTRGQQVTLSCSPISGHRSVSWYQQTPGQGLQFLFEYFSETQRNKGNFPGRFSGRQFSNSRSEMNVSTLELGDSALYLCASSPRTGDGKAFFGQGTRLTVV.

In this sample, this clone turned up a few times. In DNA, the CDR3 is TGTGCCACCAGCTCAGGGTGGGGGCCGAATAATTCACCCCTCCACTTT. It codes for CATSSGWGPNNSPLHF. The chain combines TRBV15 with TRBJ1-6, with a possible D match to TRBD1 (6 bases). Germline loops: CDR1 LNHNV, CDR2 YYDKDF (reference sequence). Trimming cost V 5 bases and J 5 bases, with 16 bases left between them. The CDR3 is 16 amino acids.

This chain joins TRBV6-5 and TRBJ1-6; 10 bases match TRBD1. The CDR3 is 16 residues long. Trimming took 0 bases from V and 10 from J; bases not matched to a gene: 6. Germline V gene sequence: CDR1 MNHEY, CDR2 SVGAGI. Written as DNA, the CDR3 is TGTGCCAGCAGTTACTCCAAACGGACAGGGGGATCACCCCTCCACTTT. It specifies CASSYSKRTGGSPLHF.

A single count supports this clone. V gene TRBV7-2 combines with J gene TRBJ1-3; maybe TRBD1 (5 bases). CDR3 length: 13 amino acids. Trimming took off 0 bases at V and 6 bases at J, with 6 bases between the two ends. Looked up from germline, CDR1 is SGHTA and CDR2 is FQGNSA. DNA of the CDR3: TGTGCCAGCAGCTTAGCAGGGGCAAACACCATATATTTT. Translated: CASSLAGANTIYF.

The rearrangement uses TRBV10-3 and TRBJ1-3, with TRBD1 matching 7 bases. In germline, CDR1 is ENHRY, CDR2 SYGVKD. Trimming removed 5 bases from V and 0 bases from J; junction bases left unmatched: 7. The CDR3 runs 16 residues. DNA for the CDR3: TGTGCCATCAGTATTCAATCAGGGGGCTCTGGAAACACCATATATTTT. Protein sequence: CAISIQSGGSGNTIYF.

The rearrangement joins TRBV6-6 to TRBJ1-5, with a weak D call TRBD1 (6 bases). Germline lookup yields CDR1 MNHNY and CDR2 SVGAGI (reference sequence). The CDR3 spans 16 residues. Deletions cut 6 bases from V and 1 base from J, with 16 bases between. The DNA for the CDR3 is TGTGCCAGCAGCCCCAGGGGAGGGAAGAGCAATCAGCCCCAGCATTTT. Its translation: CASSPRGGKSNQPQHF.

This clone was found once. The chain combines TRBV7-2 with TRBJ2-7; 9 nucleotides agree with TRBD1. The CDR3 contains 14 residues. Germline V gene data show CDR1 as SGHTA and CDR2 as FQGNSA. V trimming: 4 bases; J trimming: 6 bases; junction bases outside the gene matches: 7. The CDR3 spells CASSSRDRGFEQYF. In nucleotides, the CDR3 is TGTGCCAGCAGCTCGAGAGACAGGGGGTTCGAGCAGTACTTC. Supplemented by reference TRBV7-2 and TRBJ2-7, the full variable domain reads GAGVSQSPSNKVTEKGKDVELRCDPISGHTALYWYRQSLGQGLEFLIYFQGNSAPDKSGLPSDRFSAERTGGSVSTLTIQRTQQEDSAVYLCASSSRDRGFEQYFGPGTRLTVT.

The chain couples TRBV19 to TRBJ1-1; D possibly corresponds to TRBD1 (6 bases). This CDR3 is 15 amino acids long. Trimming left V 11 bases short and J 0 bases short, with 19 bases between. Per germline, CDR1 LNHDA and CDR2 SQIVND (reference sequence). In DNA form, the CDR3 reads TGTGCCGTTAAAGGACAGTCCTTCATGAACACTGAAGCTTTCTTT. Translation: CAVKGQSFMNTEAFF.

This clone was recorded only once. The CDR3 nucleotides read TGTGCCAACTCAGGGGGCTCCTACGAGCAGTACTTC. Translated: CANSGGSYEQYF. The V call is TRBV10-3, the J call TRBJ2-5; 7 bases map to TRBD1. The end of the DNA aligns better with TRBJ2-7, so the J call may be wrong. The CDR3 covers 12 residues. CDR1 and CDR2 from the germline V gene are ENHRY and SYGVKD.

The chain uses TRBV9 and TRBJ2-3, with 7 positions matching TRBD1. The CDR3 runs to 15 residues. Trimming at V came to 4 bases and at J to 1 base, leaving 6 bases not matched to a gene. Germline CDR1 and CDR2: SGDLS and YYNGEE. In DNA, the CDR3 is TGTGCCAGCAGCTCAGGGGGTTTTGGCACAGATACGCAGTATTTT. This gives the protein CASSSGGFGTDTQYF.

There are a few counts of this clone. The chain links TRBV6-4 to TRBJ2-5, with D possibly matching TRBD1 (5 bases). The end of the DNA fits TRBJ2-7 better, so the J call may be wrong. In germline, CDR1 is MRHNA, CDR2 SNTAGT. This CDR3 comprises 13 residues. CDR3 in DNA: TGTGCCAGCAGTGACAGGGGCTCCTACGAGCAGTACTTC. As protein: CASSDRGSYEQYF.

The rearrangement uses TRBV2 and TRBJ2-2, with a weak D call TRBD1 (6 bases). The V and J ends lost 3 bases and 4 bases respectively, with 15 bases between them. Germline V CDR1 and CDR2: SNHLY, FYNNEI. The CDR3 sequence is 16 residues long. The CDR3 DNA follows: TGTGCCAGCAGTGACACGGGTAGGACAGCCACCGGGGAGCTGTTTTTT. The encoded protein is CASSDTGRTATGELFF.

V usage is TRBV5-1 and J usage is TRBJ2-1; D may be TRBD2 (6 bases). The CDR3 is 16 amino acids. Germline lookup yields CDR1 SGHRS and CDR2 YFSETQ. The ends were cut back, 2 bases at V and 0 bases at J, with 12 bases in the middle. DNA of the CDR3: TGCGCCAGCAGCTTTCTTGGGGGGAGCTCCTACAATGAGCAGTTCTTC. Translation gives CASSFLGGSSYNEQFF.

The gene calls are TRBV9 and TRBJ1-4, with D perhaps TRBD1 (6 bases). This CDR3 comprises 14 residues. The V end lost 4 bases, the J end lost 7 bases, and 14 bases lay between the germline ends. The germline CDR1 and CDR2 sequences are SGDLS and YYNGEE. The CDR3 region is CASSPNRVGEKLFF. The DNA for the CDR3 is TGTGCCAGCAGCCCCAACAGGGTTGGTGAAAAACTGTTTTTT.

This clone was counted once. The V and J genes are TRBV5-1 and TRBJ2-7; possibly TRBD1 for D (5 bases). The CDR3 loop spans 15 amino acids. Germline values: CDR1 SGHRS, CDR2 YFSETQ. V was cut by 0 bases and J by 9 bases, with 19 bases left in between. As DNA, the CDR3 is TGCGCCAGCAGCTTGGCCGACAGCCATGTGATCTTGCAGTACTTC. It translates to CASSLADSHVILQYF.

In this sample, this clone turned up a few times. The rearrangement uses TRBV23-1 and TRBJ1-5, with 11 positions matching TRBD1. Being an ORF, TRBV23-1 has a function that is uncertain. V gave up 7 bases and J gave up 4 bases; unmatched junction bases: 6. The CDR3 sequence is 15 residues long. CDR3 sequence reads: CASIRGQGANQPQHF. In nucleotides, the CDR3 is TGCGCCAGCATCCGAGGACAGGGGGCTAATCAGCCCCAGCATTTT.

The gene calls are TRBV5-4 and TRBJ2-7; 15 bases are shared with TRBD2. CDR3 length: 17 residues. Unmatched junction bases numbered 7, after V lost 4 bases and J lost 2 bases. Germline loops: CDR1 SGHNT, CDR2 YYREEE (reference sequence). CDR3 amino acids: CASSPGLAGGLAYEQYF. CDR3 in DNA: TGTGCCAGCAGCCCGGGACTAGCGGGGGGCCTTGCCTACGAGCAGTACTTC. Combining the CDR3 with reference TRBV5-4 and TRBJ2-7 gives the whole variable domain ETGVTQSPTHLIKTRGQQVTLRCSSQSGHNTVSWYQQALGQGPQFIFQYYREEENGRGNFPPRFSGLQFPNYSSELNVNALELDDSALYLCASSPGLAGGLAYEQYFGPGTRLTVT.